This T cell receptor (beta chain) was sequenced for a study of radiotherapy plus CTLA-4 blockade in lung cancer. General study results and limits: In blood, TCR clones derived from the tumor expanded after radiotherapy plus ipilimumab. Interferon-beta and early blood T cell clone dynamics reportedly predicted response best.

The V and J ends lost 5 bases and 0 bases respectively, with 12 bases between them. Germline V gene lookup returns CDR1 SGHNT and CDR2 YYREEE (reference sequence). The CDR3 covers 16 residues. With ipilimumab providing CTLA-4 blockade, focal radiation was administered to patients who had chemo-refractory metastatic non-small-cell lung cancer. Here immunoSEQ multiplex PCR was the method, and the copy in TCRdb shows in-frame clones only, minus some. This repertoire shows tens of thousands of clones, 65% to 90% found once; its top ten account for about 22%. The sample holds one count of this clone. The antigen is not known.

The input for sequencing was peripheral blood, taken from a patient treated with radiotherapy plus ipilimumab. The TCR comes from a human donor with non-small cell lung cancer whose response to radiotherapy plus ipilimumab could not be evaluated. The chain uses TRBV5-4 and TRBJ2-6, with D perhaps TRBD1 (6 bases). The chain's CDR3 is CASSGGTLSGANVLTF. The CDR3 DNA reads TGTGCCAGCAGTGGGGGCACTCTCTCTGGGGCCAACGTCCTGACTTTC.